A single sample is the source of the 19 T cell receptor beta chains below, sequenced in a study of Graves' ophthalmopathy and Graves' hyperthyroidism. Transcripts of RNA were the source for amplifying TCR beta CDR3 regions. HTBI primers primed a first-round RT-PCR, and a second-round multiplex PCR followed. TCRdb used MiXCR to reprocess the multiplex PCR reads, holding one entry per CDR3 protein. The sample has about 1.1 million distinct CDR3 sequences; less than 45% are singletons. The sample comprised peripheral blood or thyroid tissue (not recorded which). These receptor sequences come from an adult man with Graves' hyperthyroidism.

In this sample, this clonotype turned up once. The gene calls are TRBV25-1 and TRBJ1-1; D remains unclear. The CDR3 is made up of 14 amino acids. Trimming removed 6 bases from V and 3 bases from J, with 14 bases in between. Germline CDR1 reads MGHDK; CDR2 reads SYGVNS. CDR3 protein: CASSARGGDTEAFF. The CDR3 DNA sequence: TGTGCCAGCAGCGCCCGGGGAGGTGACACTGAAGCTTTCTTT.

The genes are TRBV9 and TRBJ2-5; D is perhaps TRBD2 (5 bases). The germline CDR1 and CDR2 sequences are SGDLS and YYNGEE. CDR3 length equals 14 residues. V lost 7 bases and J lost 4, with 17 bases in between. CDR3 residues: CASSPPLGRETQYF. The CDR3 DNA reads as TGTGCCAGCTCACCACCCCTAGGGAGAGAGACCCAGTACTTC.

This clonotype was counted only a few times. V gene TRBV6-5 combines with J gene TRBJ1-4; 7 bases map to TRBD1. CDR1 MNHEY and CDR2 SVGAGI come from the germline V gene. The CDR3 spans 14 residues. Trimming took 6 bases from V and 8 from J; bases not matched to a gene: 9. The CDR3 reads CASREQGMGEKLFF. The CDR3, as DNA: TGTGCCAGCAGAGAACAGGGGATGGGGGAAAAACTGTTTTTT.

This chain links TRBV29-1 with TRBJ1-2; D gene uncertain. CDR1 is SQVTM and CDR2 is ANQGSEA in the germline V gene. The CDR3 contains 11 residues. V was clipped by 3 bases and J by 10 bases, with 12 bases between them. CDR3 nucleotides: TGCAGCGTTGATAAGGAGGTCCACTACACCTTC. It specifies CSVDKEVHYTF.

As for this clonotype: Since a much larger clone is just one base distant, this may be a read error. J is TRBJ2-2 and V is TRBV20-1; D perhaps matches TRBD1 (5 bases). V was pared by 3 bases and J by 1 base, with 6 bases between. This CDR3 contains 13 residues. The germline V gene has CDR1 DFQATT and CDR2 SNEGSKA (reference sequence). CDR3 amino acids: CSASTGNTGELFF. The CDR3 region has the DNA TGCAGTGCTAGCACAGGGAACACCGGGGAGCTGTTTTTT.

This clonotype was seen at least ten times. The rearrangement joins TRBV27 to TRBJ2-7, with 12 bases matching TRBD2. V lost 0 bases and J lost 5; bases outside the gene matches: 2. Germline V gives CDR1 MNHEY, CDR2 SMNVEV (reference sequence). The CDR3 extends over 15 amino acids. CDR3 coding DNA: TGTGCCAGCAGTTTATCGACTAGCGGGAGCAACGAGCAGTACTTC. Its protein product is CASSLSTSGSNEQYF.

Notes on this clonotype: This may stem from a read error, because a much larger clone lies one nucleotide away. The chain employs TRBV7-9 and TRBJ2-7; D is tentatively TRBD1 or TRBD2 (5 bases each). Germline V CDR1 and CDR2: SEHNR, FQNEAQ (reference sequence). The CDR3 runs to 15 residues. The CDR3 coding sequence is TGTACCAGCAGCTTAGAGCCCGCAGGGACGTACGAGCAGTACTTC. It codes for CTSSLEPAGTYEQYF.

The gene calls are TRBV5-1 and TRBJ1-2; TRBD1 matches at 10 bases. The trim removed 5 bases at V and 3 bases at J, leaving 16 bases unmatched. The CDR3 runs 18 residues. The germline CDR1 and CDR2 sequences are SGHRS and YFSETQ. The CDR3 DNA reads as TGCGCCAGCAGACCCGGGACAGGGGTTTTATGGTCGGACTATGGCTACACCTTC. Encoded protein: CASRPGTGVLWSDYGYTF.

On this clonotype itself: This may arise from a read error, as a much more abundant clone is one base away. As the CDR3 is not closed by the conserved phenylalanine or tryptophan, this likely results from a read error. The chain employs TRBV7-2 and TRBJ1-1, with TRBD1 as a possible D gene (6 bases). The CDR3 is 12 amino acids. V was trimmed by 1 base and J by 10 bases, leaving 10 bases between them. Germline assignment: CDR1 SGHTA and CDR2 FQGNSA. This chain's CDR3 is CASSLGGLGAFL. The CDR3 DNA sequence: TGTGCCAGCAGCTTAGGGGGGCTGGGAGCTTTCCTT.

This chain connects TRBV3-1 to TRBJ1-1; D remains ambiguous. CDR3 length equals 12 residues. The V end was cut by 6 bases, the J end by 6 bases, with 11 bases between. CDR1 is LGHDT, CDR2 YNNKEL, per germline (reference sequence). In DNA form, the CDR3 reads TGTGCCAGCAGTCCACACGCGGCTGAAGCTTTCTTT. It encodes CASSPHAAEAFF.

This clonotype was observed many times. The V gene is TRBV7-2, the J gene TRBJ1-6; D ambiguous. The length of the CDR3 is 12 residues. The V and J ends lost 5 bases and 7 bases respectively, with 6 bases between them. Per the germline V gene, CDR1 is SGHTA and CDR2 is FQGNSA. CDR3 region: CASSTTNSPLHF. As DNA, the CDR3 is TGTGCCAGCAGCACGACAAATTCACCCCTCCACTTT.

In its sample, this clonotype was seen a few times. The V call is TRBV19, the J call TRBJ2-7; 10 bases match TRBD1. The ends lost 5 bases at V and 3 bases at J; junction bases unmatched: 7. The CDR3 length is 15 residues. Per the germline V gene, CDR1 is LNHDA and CDR2 is SQIVND (reference sequence). CDR3: CASSPPGQGLYEQYF. In DNA form, the CDR3 reads TGTGCCAGTAGTCCCCCGGGACAGGGGCTCTACGAGCAGTACTTC.

A few counts support this clonotype. CDR3 residues: CASGTSGVTNEKLFF. The CDR3, as DNA: TGTGCCAGTGGAACCTCGGGGGTCACTAATGAAAAACTGTTTTTT. V is TRBV19 and J is TRBJ1-4, with a weak D call TRBD1 (5 bases). V shed 8 bases and J shed 2 bases, with 15 bases lying between them. The germline V gene encodes CDR1 LNHDA and CDR2 SQIVND (reference sequence). The CDR3 runs 15 residues. Full variable domain (missing parts from reference TRBV19 and TRBJ1-4): DGGITQSPKYLFRKEGQNVTLSCEQNLNHDAMYWYRQDPGQGLRLIYYSQIVNDFQKGDIAEGYSVSREKKESFPLTVTSAQKNPTAFYLCASGTSGVTNEKLFFGSGTQLSVL.

The table lists this clonotype with a few counts. The chain links TRBV6-5 to TRBJ1-4, with 7 bases lining up with TRBD1. This CDR3 region has 15 residues. Germline V gene sequence: CDR1 MNHEY, CDR2 SVGAGI. The V segment lost 0 bases and the J segment 8 bases; nucleotides outside the gene matches: 6. The CDR3 reads CASSYSDRVGEKLFF. CDR3 coding DNA: TGTGCCAGCAGTTACTCCGACAGGGTGGGGGAAAAACTGTTTTTT.

The V gene is TRBV10-3, the J gene TRBJ2-7; either TRBD1 or TRBD2 may fit D (5 bases each). Germline CDR1 and CDR2: ENHRY and SYGVKD. Trimming removed 11 bases from V and 2 bases from J, with 19 bases in between. The CDR3 totals 14 residues. This CDR3 reads CARPWGKRTYEQYF. In nucleotides, the CDR3 is TGTGCCCGCCCCTGGGGGAAGCGGACCTACGAGCAGTACTTC.

The chain recombines TRBV6-5 with TRBJ2-7; D not resolved. The CDR3 length is 12 residues. The V end lost 9 bases, the J end lost 3 bases, and 12 bases lay between the germline ends. Germline CDR1 MNHEY, CDR2 SVGAGI. The CDR3 spells CASHKQDYEQYF. The CDR3 DNA is TGTGCCAGTCACAAGCAGGACTACGAGCAGTACTTC.

V gene TRBV13 combines with J gene TRBJ1-2; D is ambiguous. The germline V and J ends were trimmed by 0 bases and 3 bases, with 11 bases remaining between them. The CDR3 covers 15 residues. The V gene's germline CDR1 is PRHDT and CDR2 FYEKMQ (reference sequence). The CDR3 DNA follows: TGTGCCAGCAGCTTAGGGGGCGACGAGGACTATGGCTACACCTTC. This gives the protein CASSLGGDEDYGYTF.

This clonotype was observed many times. The V and J genes are TRBV19 and TRBJ1-5; possibly TRBD1 for D (5 bases). CDR1 is LNHDA, CDR2 SQIVND, per germline (reference sequence). CDR3 size: 15 residues. V lost 6 bases and J 0 bases, leaving 12 bases between the germline ends. The CDR3 here is CASRVTVYSNQPQHF. The CDR3 DNA sequence: TGTGCCAGTAGGGTGACAGTTTATAGCAATCAGCCCCAGCATTTT.

The DNA of the CDR3 is TGCAGCGTCGCGGGACAGGGGGCCCATTCTACAGATACGCAGTATTTT. It codes for CSVAGQGAHSTDTQYF. V is TRBV29-1 and J is TRBJ2-3, with TRBD1 matching over 12 bases. Germline V gene sequence: CDR1 SQVTM, CDR2 ANQGSEA. This CDR3 contains 16 residues. V lost 6 bases to trimming and J lost 3 bases; unmatched junction nucleotides: 10.